The clone carrying this T cell receptor (beta chain) has only a few counts. Its antigen is undetermined. This record belongs to a study of cytomegalovirus exposure and HLA in healthy donors. Use of 60 Vbeta and 13 Jbeta primers characterized the PCR. Assay used: immunoSEQ multiplex PCR; TCRdb lists only in-frame clones, some missing. This table holds around 200,000 clones, less than 85% found once. Overall study findings and caveats: According to the study, around 180 TCR beta chains were cytomegalovirus-associated. In a later analysis, CMV-associated beta chains were mostly HLA-associated, it appeared.

Sequencing was done on a sample of PBMCs. This TCR was recovered from a girl aged 2-10 years in good health and CMV-seronegative.

CDR3: CASSSQTSGGCVQETQYF. DNA for the CDR3: TGTGCCAGCAGCTCCCAGACTAGCGGGGGGTGTGTCCAAGAGACCCAGTACTTC. The V call is TRBV7-4, the J call TRBJ2-5; 13 bases are shared with TRBD2. Germline values: CDR1 SGHVT, CDR2 SQSDAQ. The CDR3 is 18 residues long. V shed 4 bases, J shed 1 base, and the junction held 9 bases outside the gene matches.